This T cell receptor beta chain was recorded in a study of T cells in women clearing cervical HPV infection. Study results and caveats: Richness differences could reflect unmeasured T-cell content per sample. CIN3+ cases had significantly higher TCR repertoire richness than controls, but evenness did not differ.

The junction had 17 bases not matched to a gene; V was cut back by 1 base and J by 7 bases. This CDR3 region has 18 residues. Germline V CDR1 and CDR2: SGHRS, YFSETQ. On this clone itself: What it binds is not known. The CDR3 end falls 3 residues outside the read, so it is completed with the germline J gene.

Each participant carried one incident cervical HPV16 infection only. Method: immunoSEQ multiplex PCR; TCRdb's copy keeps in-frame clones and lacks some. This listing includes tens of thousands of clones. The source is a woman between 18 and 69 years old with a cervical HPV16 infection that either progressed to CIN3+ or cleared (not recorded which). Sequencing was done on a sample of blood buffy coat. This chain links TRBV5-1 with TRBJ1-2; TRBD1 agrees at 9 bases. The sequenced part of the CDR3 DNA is TGCGCCAGCAGCTTGCAATTAGGGACAGGGCGCACTCCGGGTGGC. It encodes CASSLQLGTGRTPGG. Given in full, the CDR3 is CASSLQLGTGRTPGGYTF.